What follows is one TCR beta chain and its context. This receptor's antigen is unknown. The record has no base qualities; no much larger clone is one base away. Libraries were constructed by the immunoSEQ multiplex PCR assay. In its TCRdb copy, this immuneACCESS table keeps in-frame sequences only and misses some clones. Where compared with another copy, unresolved V genes explain less than half of these, and the others have no known cause. The sample yields about 68,000 clones; about nine tenths were counted once. The top ten constitute under 4.5% of the sample. Because repertoires were sampled repeatedly during chemoradiotherapy, clonal expansion in the tumor microenvironment could be followed. This sample is part of a study of chemoradiotherapy in HPV16-positive cancers (dated by TCRdb to between 2021 and 2024). For the study in its entirety: Candidate HPV-specific T-cell clones and common TCR motifs were defined by functional T-cell assays performed on cells from a couple of HPV16-positive patients. The study asked whether T-cell immunity to the HPV oncoproteins E6 and E7 changes during chemoradiotherapy and whether this immunity affects survival. The candidate HPV-specific TCRs and motifs were then tracked in TCR repertoires from over 80 patients with HPV-related cancers. The study at large found these results: The functional definition of HPV-specific T cells was derived from only two HPV16-positive patients, and the survival association was reported for HPV16-positive patients. Expansion of candidate HPV-specific clones and E7-related TCR motifs was observed in the tumor microenvironment during treatment, whereas no such expansion was observed for non-HPV-specific T cells. Among HPV16-positive patients, expansion of HPV-responsive T cells during chemoradiotherapy was associated with better recurrence-free survival.

Including cysteine and phenylalanine, the CDR3 has 16 amino acids. Kept here is only the CDR3 DNA, which spans 48 bases and is read in frame from base 1. At the junction V is shortened by 4 bases and J by 3 bases; bases outside the gene matches: 5. The germline V gene sets CDR1 to LGHNA and CDR2 to YNFKEQ. Recombination joined TRBV4-2 with TRBJ2-1; 11 nucleotides in the junction match TRBD2. The input for sequencing was blood, taken from a patient who underwent chemoradiotherapy. The receptor comes from a human donor with HPV-associated anogenital cancer. The CDR3 reads CASSLDGTSGYNEQFF. The nucleotide sequence reads as follows: TGTGCCAGCAGCCTCGACGGGACTAGCGGCTACAATGAGCAGTTCTTC.